Each of the 19 T cell receptor beta chains below was sequenced from the same sample in a study of blood T cell repertoires in COVID-19. Sequencing used immunoSEQ multiplex PCR; TCRdb keeps in-frame clones, though not all of them. Of 40,000 to 55,000 clones listed, around 83% were seen once; the top ten hold less than 15%. Sequenced input: peripheral blood. Every receptor here comes from a human donor with acute or convalescent COVID-19. The donor label of this sample is uncertain.

There are a few counts of this clone. This chain's CDR3 is CAWSVFRNNEQFF. As DNA, the CDR3 is TGTGCCTGGAGTGTCTTTCGTAACAATGAGCAGTTCTTC. The chain uses TRBV30 and TRBJ2-1; D is uncertain. Germline V gene sequence: CDR1 GTSNPN, CDR2 SVGIG (reference sequence). The length of the CDR3 is 13 residues. V was trimmed by 0 bases and J by 5 bases, leaving 8 bases between them. The full variable domain, its missing parts supplied by reference TRBV30 and TRBJ2-1, is SQTIHQWPATLVQPVGSPLSLECTVEGTSNPNLYWYRQAAGRGLQLLFYSVGIGQISSEVPQNLSASRPQDRQFILSSKKLLLSDSGFYLCAWSVFRNNEQFFGPGTRLTVL.

V usage is TRBV18 and J usage is TRBJ1-1; no firm D call. Trimming removed 3 bases at V and 0 bases at J, with 5 bases between. Germline CDR1 KGHSH, CDR2 LQKENI. This CDR3 has 13 residues. The CDR3 nucleotides read TGTGCCAGCTCACCCTCAGTGAACACTGAAGCTTTCTTT. This codes for CASSPSVNTEAFF.

J is TRBJ2-2 and V is TRBV9, with TRBD1 matching 8 bases. V was pared by 0 bases and J by 2 bases, with 3 bases of the junction left unmatched. The CDR3 is 16 residues long. Germline values: CDR1 SGDLS, CDR2 YYNGEE. The CDR3 bases are TGTGCCAGCAGCGTAGGGGGACAGGAAAACACCGGGGAGCTGTTTTTT. It encodes CASSVGGQENTGELFF.

V is TRBV9 and J is TRBJ1-2; unclear D gene. The germline V gene has CDR1 SGDLS and CDR2 YYNGEE. This CDR3 spans 15 amino acids. The V end was cut by 0 bases, the J end by 3 bases, with 12 bases between. The DNA for the CDR3 is TGTGCCAGCAGCGTAGAAGCGGGCTCATACTATGGCTACACCTTC. This translates into CASSVEAGSYYGYTF.

CDR3 residues: CATSATDRDTGELFF. CDR3 DNA sequence: TGTGCCACCAGTGCTACGGACAGGGACACCGGGGAGCTGTTTTTT. This chain joins TRBV24-1 and TRBJ2-2; TRBD1 matches 8 bases. The junction had 4 bases not matched to a gene; V was cut back by 5 bases and J by 3 bases. This CDR3 region has 15 residues. CDR1 KGHDR and CDR2 SFDVKD come from the germline V gene.

The rearrangement uses TRBV28 and TRBJ1-2; TRBD1 agrees at 10 bases. The CDR3 has 15 amino acids. The ends lost 6 bases at V and 2 bases at J; junction bases unmatched: 6. Germline V gives CDR1 MDHEN, CDR2 SYDVKM. Here the CDR3 reads CASRPGQGGNYGYTF. The CDR3 DNA follows: TGTGCCAGCAGACCCGGACAGGGGGGCAACTATGGCTACACCTTC.

The chain links TRBV5-1 to TRBJ1-1, with 10 bases aligning to TRBD1. This CDR3 spans 15 amino acids. V gave up 0 bases and J gave up 8 bases; unmatched junction bases: 7. CDR1 SGHRS and CDR2 YFSETQ come from the germline V gene. CDR3 DNA: TGCGCCAGCAGCTTGGGAGGGACAGGGGTGATCGAAGCTTTCTTT. This gives the protein CASSLGGTGVIEAFF.

This chain links TRBV6-2 or TRBV6-3 with TRBJ2-5; D may be TRBD2 (7 bases). Trimming took off 6 bases at V and 5 bases at J, with 22 bases between the two ends. The V gene's germline CDR1 is MNHEY and CDR2 SVGEGT. CDR3 length: 16 residues. CDR3 nucleotide sequence: TGTGCCAGCAGCAAACTGGGGGGGGGCCAGTCTGAGACCCAGTACTTC. It yields the protein CASSKLGGGQSETQYF.

This clone occurred a few times. V is TRBV27 and J is TRBJ1-5; D gene unclear. Trimming stripped 3 bases from V and 7 bases from J, with 16 bases between. CDR3 length: 15 residues. Germline CDR1 and CDR2: MNHEY and SMNVEV (reference sequence). Here the CDR3 DNA reads TGTGCCAGCAGTTTTTCGACTGTCGGTGACCAGCCCCAGCATTTT. Amino acids: CASSFSTVGDQPQHF.

The rearrangement links TRBV9 to TRBJ2-7; tentatively, D is TRBD2 (6 bases). The CDR3 has 15 residues. Germline V gene lookup returns CDR1 SGDLS and CDR2 YYNGEE. Trimming cost V 0 bases and J 2 bases, with 12 bases left between them. The CDR3 region has the DNA TGTGCCAGCAGCGTAGGTACTAGCTTGGCCTACGAGCAGTACTTC. It specifies CASSVGTSLAYEQYF.

CDR3 in DNA: TGTGCCAGCAGCCCCTTCGACAGCCCTGAAGCTTTCTTT. Translation gives CASSPFDSPEAFF. This chain joins TRBV3-1 (or the pseudogene TRBV3-2) and TRBJ1-1, with D perhaps TRBD1 (5 bases). CDR3 length: 13 residues. V was trimmed by 4 bases and J by 6 bases, leaving 12 bases between them. The V gene's germline CDR1 is LGHDT and CDR2 YNNKEL (reference sequence).

This chain's CDR3 is CAWSPSGIHRGIQYF. The CDR3 DNA follows: TGTGCCTGGAGTCCTAGCGGGATCCACAGGGGCATTCAGTACTTC. V is TRBV30 and J is TRBJ2-4; 9 bases align to TRBD2. The V segment lost 2 bases and the J segment 9 bases; nucleotides outside the gene matches: 11. The CDR3 is 15 amino acids. CDR1 is GTSNPN, CDR2 SVGIG, per germline (reference sequence).

The chain combines TRBV7-9 with TRBJ1-1; perhaps TRBD1 as D (5 bases). The V gene lost 1 base and the J gene lost 8 bases, with 8 bases spanning the gap. The CDR3 runs 12 residues. The germline CDR1 and CDR2 sequences are SEHNR and FQNEAQ (reference sequence). The CDR3 spells CASSLGPGEAFF. The CDR3, as DNA: TGTGCCAGCAGCTTAGGGCCAGGGGAAGCTTTCTTT. Variable domain in full (rest from reference TRBV7-9 and TRBJ1-1): DTGVSQNPRHKITKRGQNVTFRCDPISEHNRLYWYRQTLGQGPEFLTYFQNEAQLEKSRLLSDRFSAERPKGSFSTLEIQRTEQGDSAMYLCASSLGPGEAFFGQGTRLTVV.

The chain recombines TRBV27 with TRBJ1-2; TRBD1 matches at 7 bases. The V gene's germline CDR1 is MNHEY and CDR2 SMNVEV (reference sequence). The CDR3 runs 13 residues. V lost 9 bases to trimming and J lost 8 bases; unmatched junction nucleotides: 12. CDR3 residues: CASYGTGDRGYTF. DNA of the CDR3: TGTGCCAGTTATGGTACAGGGGACAGAGGCTACACCTTC.

This chain uses TRBV6-5 with TRBJ1-2, with D hard to call. Trimming shortened V by 7 bases and J by 5 bases, and 8 bases separated the two germline ends. This CDR3 is built from 11 residues. Germline CDR1 is MNHEY and CDR2 is SVGAGI. CDR3 protein: CASITSYGYTF. The CDR3 nucleotides are TGTGCCAGCATTACCAGTTATGGCTACACCTTC.

V gene TRBV5-6 combines with J gene TRBJ1-2, with D possibly TRBD1 on 5 matching bases. Germline lookup yields CDR1 SGHDT and CDR2 YYEEEE. Trimming cost V 5 bases and J 2 bases, with 16 bases left between them. CDR3 length: 15 amino acids. The CDR3 here is CASREGPILNYGYTF. The CDR3 DNA is TGTGCCAGCAGGGAGGGACCAATATTAAACTATGGCTACACCTTC.

The chain couples TRBV28 to TRBJ2-7, with D unclear. V lost 6 bases to trimming and J lost 4 bases, with 10 bases between them. Germline V lookup: CDR1 MDHEN, CDR2 SYDVKM. CDR3 size: 12 residues. The CDR3 is CASSPGFYEQYF. The CDR3 DNA reads TGTGCCAGCAGCCCCGGGTTTTACGAGCAGTACTTC. The entire variable domain, with the rest obtained from reference TRBV28 and TRBJ2-7, is as follows: DVKVTQSSRYLVKRTGEKVFLECVQDMDHENMFWYRQDPGLGLRLIYFSYDVKMKEKGDIPEGYSVSREKKERFSLILESASTNQTSMYLCASSPGFYEQYFGPGTRLTVT.

V is TRBV19 and J is TRBJ2-5, with 12 bases identical to TRBD1. The CDR3 loop spans 14 amino acids. Germline trimming cut 3 bases from V and 5 bases from J; bases unmatched to any gene: 1. Looked up from germline, CDR1 is LNHDA and CDR2 is SQIVND (reference sequence). CDR3 in amino acids: CASSMGQGAETQYF. CDR3 in DNA: TGTGCCAGTAGTATGGGACAGGGGGCGGAGACCCAGTACTTC.

A few counts support this clone. The chain couples TRBV6-5 to TRBJ2-1; 9 bases align to TRBD1. The V and J ends lost 5 bases and 3 bases, in that order; junction bases with no gene match: 5. Germline V lookup: CDR1 MNHEY, CDR2 SVGAGI. This CDR3 spans 15 amino acids. CDR3 sequence: CASSSRTGVYNEQFF. DNA of the CDR3: TGTGCCAGCAGTAGTAGGACAGGGGTCTACAATGAGCAGTTCTTC.